The 25 T cell receptor beta chains listed next were all sequenced from one sample in a study of shared clonotypes between healthy human individuals. Repertoires were generated with immunoSEQ multiplex PCR, while TCRdb's copy carries only in-frame clones and drops some. The table records 550,000 to 800,000 clones, roughly 88% of them present only once. Sequencing used memory CD8+ T cells from PBMCs. Stated subset: CD45RO+ cells pooled with CCR7-negative TemRA cells. The origin of the receptors is a man aged 18 to 29 in good health. Some clones in this sample may be carry-over from other donors' samples.

The chain carries TRBV27 and TRBJ1-1; D might be TRBD1 (5 bases). The germline CDR1 and CDR2 sequences are MNHEY and SMNVEV (reference sequence). The CDR3 contains 14 residues. Trimming removed 3 bases at V and 3 bases at J, with 11 bases between. CDR3 amino acids: CASSFVGGDTEAFF. CDR3 nucleotides: TGTGCCAGCAGTTTTGTCGGGGGAGACACTGAAGCTTTCTTT.

This clone appeared a single time. The chain has TRBV19 and TRBJ2-7; 7 bases agree with TRBD2. The length of the CDR3 is 14 residues. Germline V lookup: CDR1 LNHDA, CDR2 SQIVND (reference sequence). V dropped 3 bases and J dropped 2; count of bases not matched to a gene: 4. CDR3 sequence (DNA): TGTGCCAGTAGTATTTCTGGACTAGCCTACGAGCAGTACTTC. It encodes CASSISGLAYEQYF.

The chain joins TRBV27 to TRBJ2-1, with 8 bases identical to TRBD1. J was trimmed by 6 bases and V by 6 bases; bases with no gene match: 7. The CDR3 extends over 14 amino acids. CDR1 is MNHEY, CDR2 SMNVEV, per germline (reference sequence). DNA of the CDR3: TGTGCCAGCAGCCTCACTGGGACAGGCAATGAGCAGTTCTTC. This gives the protein CASSLTGTGNEQFF.

V usage is TRBV28 and J usage is TRBJ2-7; 9 bases are shared with TRBD2. The CDR3 sequence is 17 residues long. The germline V gene encodes CDR1 MDHEN and CDR2 SYDVKM. V trimming: 3 bases; J trimming: 4 bases; junction bases outside the gene matches: 13. In nucleotides, the CDR3 is TGTGCCAGCAGTTTGTCTCCCTGGCGGGAGGGTAGGTACGAGCAGTACTTC. It encodes CASSLSPWREGRYEQYF.

The chain is built from TRBV9 and TRBJ1-2, with D perhaps TRBD1 (5 bases). CDR1 SGDLS and CDR2 YYNGEE come from the germline V gene. This CDR3 region has 14 residues. V was shortened by 4 bases and J by 0 bases, with 10 bases between the two germline ends. The CDR3 DNA follows: TGTGCCAGCAGCTATACGACAGCTAACTATGGCTACACCTTC. Translation gives CASSYTTANYGYTF.

The V gene is TRBV7-8, the J gene TRBJ2-3; 10 bases are a match to TRBD2. The CDR3 extends over 16 amino acids. Germline CDR1 SGHVS, CDR2 FQNEAQ. V shed 5 bases, J shed 2 bases, and the junction held 7 bases outside the gene matches. The CDR3 loop is CASSQGTSVPTDTQYF. The CDR3 DNA is TGTGCCAGCAGCCAAGGGACTAGCGTTCCCACAGATACGCAGTATTTT.

The gene calls are TRBV15 and TRBJ2-5, with D possibly matching TRBD2 (6 bases). The CDR3 contains 15 residues. The V gene's germline CDR1 is LNHNV and CDR2 YYDKDF (reference sequence). V was trimmed by 0 bases and J by 5 bases, leaving 13 bases between them. The CDR3 is CATSRDRQGGETQYF. Written as DNA, the CDR3 is TGTGCCACCAGCAGAGATCGTCAGGGAGGTGAGACCCAGTACTTC.

This chain links TRBV9 with TRBJ2-1, with D possibly TRBD1 on 6 matching bases. Per germline, CDR1 SGDLS and CDR2 YYNGEE. The V and J ends lost 4 bases and 9 bases respectively, with 11 bases between them. The CDR3 is 12 amino acids. CDR3 sequence reads: CASSIQGFEQFF. The CDR3, as DNA: TGTGCCAGCAGCATACAGGGATTTGAGCAGTTCTTC.

V usage is TRBV5-3 and J usage is TRBJ1-1; D is undetermined. TRBV5-3 is reported as an ORF; its role is uncertain. The CDR3 is 12 amino acids. V lost 0 bases and J lost 8, with 8 bases in between. CDR3 in amino acids: CARSLVGREAFF. DNA of the CDR3: TGTGCCAGAAGCTTGGTAGGGAGGGAAGCTTTCTTT.

This clone occurred once. The rearrangement uses TRBV19 and TRBJ1-5, with D perhaps TRBD1 (5 bases). CDR3 length: 13 residues. From germline, CDR1 is LNHDA and CDR2 SQIVND (reference sequence). Trimming cost V 1 base and J 9 bases, with 10 bases left between them. CDR3 amino acids: CASSIVGTWPQHF. In DNA, the CDR3 is TGTGCCAGTAGTATAGTCGGGACTTGGCCCCAGCATTTT.

This clone was seen once. The V call is TRBV19, the J call TRBJ2-7, with D unclear. The CDR3 runs 17 residues. Germline lookup yields CDR1 LNHDA and CDR2 SQIVND (reference sequence). V lost 1 base and J lost 2, with 18 bases in between. The CDR3 protein is CASSIAGRTYFPYEQYF. Here the CDR3 DNA reads TGTGCCAGTAGTATAGCTGGCAGGACCTATTTCCCCTACGAGCAGTACTTC.

As to this clone: The same CDR3 is also encoded by other DNA sequences in this sample. The rearrangement uses TRBV27 and TRBJ1-2; D remains unclear. Deletions cut 5 bases from V and 0 bases from J, with 7 bases between. Germline assignment: CDR1 MNHEY and CDR2 SMNVEV (reference sequence). The CDR3 sequence is 13 residues long. The DNA for the CDR3 is TGTGCCAGCAGTCTCACAGCTAACTATGGCTACACCTTC. Amino acid sequence: CASSLTANYGYTF.

The chain is built from TRBV7-5 and TRBJ2-2; TRBD2, as called in the table, went unchecked against the DNA. TRBV7-5 is designated a pseudogene. The CDR3 is made up of 12 amino acids. The CDR3: CARTPRAGELFF. For the CDR3, the DNA is TGTGCCAGAACCCCGCGGGCCGGGGAGCTGTTTTTT.

This chain uses TRBV2 with TRBJ1-3; 8 nucleotides line up with TRBD1. The CDR3 covers 13 residues. V was pared by 7 bases and J by 8 bases, with 7 bases of the junction left unmatched. Germline V gives CDR1 SNHLY, CDR2 FYNNEI. CDR3 nucleotides: TGTGCCAGCACCCGGACAGGGCGGGACACCATATATTTT. This sequence encodes CASTRTGRDTIYF.

The CDR3 region is CATSRGLSGHLNTEAFF. CDR3 DNA: TGTGCCACCAGCAGGGGGCTCTCGGGACACTTAAACACTGAAGCTTTCTTT. V gene TRBV15 combines with J gene TRBJ1-1, with D maybe TRBD1 (6 bases). The CDR3 has 17 amino acids. V lost 3 bases, J lost 2 bases, and 19 bases lay in between. Germline loops: CDR1 LNHNV, CDR2 YYDKDF (reference sequence).

The chain recombines TRBV11-2 with TRBJ1-4; D is unresolved. Trimming removed 2 bases at V and 0 bases at J, with 16 bases between. The CDR3 is made up of 18 amino acids. Germline V lookup: CDR1 SGHAT, CDR2 FQNNGV. The CDR3 is CASSLITRGGSTNEKLFF. The CDR3 DNA sequence: TGTGCCAGCAGCTTAATCACCCGCGGAGGCTCAACTAATGAAAAACTGTTTTTT.

The chain couples TRBV6-6 to TRBJ2-1; TRBD1 matches at 9 bases. The V segment lost 4 bases and the J segment 16 bases; nucleotides outside the gene matches: 5. Per germline, CDR1 MNHNY and CDR2 SVGAGI (reference sequence). The CDR3 contains 11 residues. In nucleotides, the CDR3 is TGTGCCAGCAGTTCCCGGGACAGGGACTTCTTC. This sequence encodes CASSSRDRDFF.

The sample holds one count of this clone. The junction differs from germline at one of its ends, possibly a read error. The J gene is TRBJ2-3, the V gene TRBV29-1; D is possibly TRBD1 (6 bases). CDR1 is SQVTM, CDR2 ANQGSEA, per germline. This CDR3 is built from 13 residues. CDR3 in DNA: TGCAGCGTTGAAGAGCCGGACGACGCTGGGGGCTCTTTT. Its translation is CSVEEPDDAGGSF.

The chain has TRBV13 and TRBJ1-1, with D possibly TRBD1 on 5 matching bases. The germline V and J ends were trimmed by 3 bases and 3 bases, with 14 bases remaining between them. The CDR3 totals 15 residues. Germline V gene lookup returns CDR1 PRHDT and CDR2 FYEKMQ (reference sequence). The CDR3 protein is CASSLVGAADTEAFF. The DNA for the CDR3 is TGTGCCAGCAGCTTGGTAGGGGCGGCGGACACTGAAGCTTTCTTT.

This clone was recorded only once. The chain recombines TRBV7-9 with TRBJ1-5, with a weak D call TRBD1 (6 bases). The V and J ends lost 1 base and 4 bases respectively, with 11 bases between them. The CDR3 length is 15 residues. The germline gives CDR1 SEHNR, CDR2 FQNEAQ (reference sequence). CDR3 sequence: CASSLEGETNQPQHF. CDR3 DNA sequence: TGTGCCAGCAGCTTAGAGGGGGAGACGAATCAGCCCCAGCATTTT.

The chain links TRBV7-9 to TRBJ2-1, with TRBD2 matching 7 bases. V dropped 11 bases and J dropped 6; count of bases not matched to a gene: 13. This CDR3 contains 14 residues. Germline CDR1 SEHNR, CDR2 FQNEAQ (reference sequence). The CDR3 region is CAGTVTSGGNEQFF. The CDR3, as DNA: TGTGCCGGGACGGTGACCTCGGGAGGCAATGAGCAGTTCTTC.

The chain joins TRBV28 to TRBJ2-7; 9 positions match TRBD1. V was clipped by 10 bases and J by 9 bases; unmatched bases: 22. This CDR3 spans 16 amino acids. CDR1 MDHEN and CDR2 SYDVKM come from the germline V gene. The CDR3 DNA reads as TGTGCCATACAAGGGACAGGGTCGATACACCTACGAGGGCAGTACTTC. Protein product: CAIQGTGSIHLRGQYF.

The chain recombines TRBV27 with TRBJ1-2; the D gene is possibly TRBD1 (6 bases). This CDR3 region has 14 residues. Trimming removed 4 bases at V and 5 bases at J, with 14 bases between. The germline CDR1 and CDR2 sequences are MNHEY and SMNVEV (reference sequence). The CDR3 region is CASSSTGSIYGYTF. The DNA for the CDR3 is TGTGCCAGCAGTTCGACAGGTTCGATTTATGGCTACACCTTC.

The V and J genes are TRBV6-1 and TRBJ1-3; D is uncertain. V lost 3 bases and J lost 2, with 14 bases in between. From germline, CDR1 is MNHNS and CDR2 SASEGT. The CDR3 has 16 amino acids. The CDR3 DNA reads TGTGCCAGCAGTGAGTCTTCAGAGGGAACTGGAAACACCATATATTTT. Its translation: CASSESSEGTGNTIYF.

The CDR3 here is CASSFRQNYGYTF. CDR3 bases: TGTGCCAGCAGCTTCCGACAAAACTATGGCTACACCTTC. The chain recombines TRBV11-2 with TRBJ1-2; no reliable D call. Trimming stripped 3 bases from V and 2 bases from J, with 7 bases between. Germline-derived CDR1 and CDR2 are SGHAT and FQNNGV. The CDR3 length is 13 residues.